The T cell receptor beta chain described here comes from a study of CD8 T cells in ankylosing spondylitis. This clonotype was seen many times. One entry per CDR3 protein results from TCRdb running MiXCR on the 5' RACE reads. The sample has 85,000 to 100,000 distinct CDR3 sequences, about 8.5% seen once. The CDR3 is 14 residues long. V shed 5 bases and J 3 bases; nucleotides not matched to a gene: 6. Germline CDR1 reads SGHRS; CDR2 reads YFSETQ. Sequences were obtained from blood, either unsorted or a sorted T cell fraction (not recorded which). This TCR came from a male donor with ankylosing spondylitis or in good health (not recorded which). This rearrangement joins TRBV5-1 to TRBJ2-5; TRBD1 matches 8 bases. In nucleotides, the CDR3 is TGCGCCAGCAGTTGGACGGGACAGGAAGAGACCCAGTACTTC. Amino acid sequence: CASSWTGQEETQYF.